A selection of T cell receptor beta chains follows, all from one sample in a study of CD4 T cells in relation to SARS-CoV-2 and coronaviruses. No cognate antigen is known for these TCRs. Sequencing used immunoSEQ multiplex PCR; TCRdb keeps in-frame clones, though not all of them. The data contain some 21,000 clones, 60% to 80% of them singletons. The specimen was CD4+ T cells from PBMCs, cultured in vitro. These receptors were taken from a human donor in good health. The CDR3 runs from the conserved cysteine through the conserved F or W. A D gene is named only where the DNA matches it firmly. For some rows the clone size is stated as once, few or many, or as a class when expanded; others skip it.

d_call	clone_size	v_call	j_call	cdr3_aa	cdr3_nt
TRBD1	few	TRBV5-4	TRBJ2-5	CASSLGTGLQETQYF	TGTGCCAGCAGCTTGGGGACAGGCCTTCAAGAGACCCAGTACTTC
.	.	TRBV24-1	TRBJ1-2	CATGPREGLYGYTF	TGTGCCACCGGCCCCCGGGAGGGTCTCTATGGCTACACCTTC
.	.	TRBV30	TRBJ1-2	CAWSRTVYGYTF	TGTGCCTGGAGTAGGACGGTCTATGGCTACACCTTC
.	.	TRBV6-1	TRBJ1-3	CASSEIRFSGNTIYF	TGTGCCAGCAGTGAAATAAGGTTCTCTGGAAACACCATATATTTT
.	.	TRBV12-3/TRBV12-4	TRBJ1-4	CASSLSREKLFF	TGTGCCAGCAGTTTATCACGGGAAAAACTGTTTTTT
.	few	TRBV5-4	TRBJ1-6	CASSLEQLNSPLHF	TGTGCCAGCAGCTTGGAGCAGCTTAATTCACCCCTCCACTTT
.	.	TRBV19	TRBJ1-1	CASSIVAGTASGAFF	TGTGCCAGTAGTATTGTCGCGGGGACCGCGTCGGGAGCTTTCTTT
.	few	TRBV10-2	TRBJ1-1	CASSEASGYAFF	TGCGCCAGCAGTGAGGCTTCGGGGTACGCTTTCTTT
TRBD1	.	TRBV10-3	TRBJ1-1	CAISGHRGTHTEAFF	TGTGCCATCAGTGGACACAGGGGAACCCACACTGAAGCTTTCTTT
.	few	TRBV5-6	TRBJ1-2	CASSRDVTYGYTF	TGTGCCAGCAGCCGGGACGTCACCTATGGCTACACCTTC
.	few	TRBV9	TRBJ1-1	CASSVDMNTEAFF	TGTGCCAGCAGCGTAGATATGAACACTGAAGCTTTCTTT
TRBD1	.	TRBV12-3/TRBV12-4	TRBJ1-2	CASSEGQQVGYTF	TGTGCCAGCAGTGAGGGACAGCAGGTGGGCTACACCTTC
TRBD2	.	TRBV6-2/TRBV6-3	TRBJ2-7	CASSYPGTSGRKSYEQYF	TGTGCCAGCAGTTACCCTGGGACTAGCGGGAGGAAAAGTTACGAGCAGTACTTC
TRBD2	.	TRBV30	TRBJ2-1	CAWSAREEGEQFF	TGTGCCTGGAGTGCGCGGGAGGAAGGTGAGCAGTTCTTC
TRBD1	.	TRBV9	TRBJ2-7	CASSVGTGKSYEQYF	TGTGCCAGCAGCGTTGGGACAGGGAAATCCTACGAGCAGTACTTC
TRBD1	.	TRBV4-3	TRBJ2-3	CASAINSGTGGADTQYF	TGCGCCAGCGCTATCAACTCCGGGACAGGGGGAGCAGATACGCAGTATTTT